Listed below are T cell receptor beta chains from one sample, sequenced in a study of shared clonotypes between healthy human individuals. The method was immunoSEQ multiplex PCR; TCRdb's version includes in-frame clones alone and lacks a portion of them. The repertoire includes around 510,000 clones, roughly 95% of them detected once, and about 0.064% sits in the top ten. Sequencing used naive CD4+ T cells sorted from blood. The receptor source for this set is a woman aged 30 to 39 in good health. The CDR3 runs from the conserved cysteine through the conserved F or W. A D gene is named only where the DNA matches it firmly. Some rows have no size entry. The others give once, few or many, or a class for an expanded clone.

clone size	D gene	V gene	J gene	CDR3 protein	CDR3 DNA
few	TRBD2	TRBV2	TRBJ2-7	CASTLGTSSEQYF	TGTGCCAGCACCCTTGGGACTAGCTCCGAGCAGTACTTC
.	TRBD2	TRBV9	TRBJ2-1	CASSVELAGADEQFF	TGTGCCAGCAGCGTAGAGCTAGCGGGAGCAGATGAGCAGTTCTTC
.	.	TRBV2	TRBJ2-5	CATGRAPLRETQYF	TGTGCCACAGGACGGGCCCCGTTAAGAGAGACCCAGTACTTC
.	TRBD1	TRBV6-5	TRBJ1-1	CASSYSGGGEGAFF	TGTGCCAGCAGTTACTCAGGAGGGGGCGAGGGAGCTTTCTTT
.	.	TRBV9	TRBJ2-5	CASSVGSEETQYF	TGTGCCAGCAGCGTAGGCAGTGAAGAGACCCAGTACTTC
.	.	TRBV18	TRBJ1-2	CASSPPGPNYGYTF	TGTGCCAGCTCACCACCGGGGCCTAACTATGGCTACACCTTC
.	TRBD2	TRBV5-1	TRBJ2-7	CASSAGGRYEQYF	TGCGCCAGCAGCGCGGGGGGAAGGTACGAGCAGTACTTC
.	.	TRBV4-2	TRBJ2-7	CASSQGGYIDEQYF	TGTGCCAGCAGCCAAGGCGGATACATTGACGAGCAGTACTTC
.	.	TRBV6-5	TRBJ2-6	CASSYRRVSGANVLTF	TGTGCCAGCAGTTACCGCAGGGTATCGGGGGCCAACGTCCTGACTTTC
.	TRBD2	TRBV28	TRBJ2-7	CASNPAGGSYEQYF	TGTGCCAGCAACCCAGCGGGAGGTTCGTACGAGCAGTACTTC
.	TRBD1	TRBV5-1	TRBJ2-1	CASSTPGTGGEKRTYNEQFF	TGCGCCAGCAGCACCCCCGGGACAGGGGGCGAGAAGCGGACTTACAATGAGCAGTTCTTC
.	.	TRBV18	TRBJ1-2	CASSPPQGSTGYTF	TGTGCCAGCTCACCACCGCAAGGCAGTACCGGCTACACCTTC
.	.	TRBV19	TRBJ1-2	CASSILGQTHNTF	TGTGCCAGTAGTATTCTCGGGCAGACACATAACACCTTC
.	.	TRBV9	TRBJ2-2	CASSGLASGVGTGELFF	TGTGCCAGCAGCGGCCTAGCGTCCGGTGTGGGAACCGGGGAGCTGTTTTTT
.	TRBD1	TRBV29-1	TRBJ2-3	CSVLPGTGEVDTQYF	TGCAGCGTCCTTCCCGGGACAGGGGAAGTAGATACGCAGTATTTT
.	TRBD1	TRBV7-9	TRBJ1-5	CATGQGYSNQPQHF	TGTGCCACCGGACAGGGGTATAGCAATCAGCCCCAGCATTTT
.	.	TRBV27	TRBJ2-3	CASSPHVGLEISDTQYF	TGTGCCAGCAGTCCCCATGTCGGACTCGAAATCTCAGATACGCAGTATTTT
.	.	TRBV18	TRBJ2-2	CASSRREPNTGELFF	TGTGCCAGCTCTCGCCGGGAACCCAACACCGGGGAGCTGTTTTTT
.	.	TRBV7-8	TRBJ1-1	CASSPVDYTEAFF	TGTGCCAGCAGCCCAGTGGACTACACTGAAGCTTTCTTT
.	.	TRBV28	TRBJ2-7	CASTPGHTYEQYF	TGTGCCAGCACCCCCGGCCATACCTACGAGCAGTACTTC
.	TRBD2	TRBV7-3	TRBJ2-3	CASSPGTSEDTQYF	TGTGCCAGCAGCCCAGGGACTAGCGAGGATACGCAGTATTTT
.	.	TRBV19	TRBJ2-2	CASRFSMDTGELFF	TGTGCCAGTAGGTTTTCTATGGACACCGGGGAGCTGTTTTTT
.	.	TRBV7-8	TRBJ2-7	CASSRPGVETYEQYF	TGTGCCAGCAGCCGTCCGGGGGTTGAAACCTACGAGCAGTACTTC
.	.	TRBV7-2	TRBJ2-7	CASTLAIPGGSEQYF	TGTGCCAGCACCTTAGCTATCCCCGGAGGAAGCGAGCAGTACTTC
.	.	TRBV10-1	TRBJ1-5	CASGPGVQPQHF	TGCGCCAGCGGGCCAGGGGTCCAGCCCCAGCATTTT
.	.	TRBV9	TRBJ2-5	CASSVGRAGETQYF	TGTGCCAGCAGCGTAGGGAGGGCCGGGGAGACCCAGTACTTC
.	TRBD1	TRBV2	TRBJ1-4	CASSGGTGRSNEKLFF	TGTGCCAGCAGTGGGGGGACAGGGAGATCTAATGAAAAACTGTTTTTT
.	.	TRBV12-2	TRBJ2-7	CASRSDPNRTGDSYEQYF	TGTGCAAGTCGCTCTGACCCTAACAGGACAGGAGACTCCTACGAGCAGTACTTC
.	.	TRBV7-2	TRBJ2-6	CASSLSPGANVLTF	TGTGCCAGCAGCTTATCCCCTGGGGCCAACGTCCTGACTTTC
.	.	TRBV5-4	TRBJ2-7	CASSLMRALYEQYF	TGTGCCAGCAGCTTAATGCGGGCGCTCTACGAGCAGTACTTC